These T cell receptor beta chains were read from a single sample in a study of response to subunit inactivated influenza vaccine. MiXCR, run by TCRdb on the RT-PCR reads, gives a single entry per CDR3 protein. The table has under 500,000 distinct CDR3 sequences, roughly 9.8% seen once. The sequencing here drew on PBMCs from blood, taken about 40 days after vaccination. These receptors all stem from a man in his forties or fifties who received an inactivated influenza vaccine. The CDR3 runs from the conserved cysteine through the conserved F or W. Each record gives: D gene, clone size, J gene, V gene, CDR3 DNA, CDR3 protein. The D gene is left open where the match is weak. Clone size is stated in some rows and not others, as once, few, many or a class when expanded.

>TRBD1|NA|TRBJ2-1|TRBV3-1
TGTGCCAGCAGCCAAGCGAGTGTCAGGGGGTACAATGAGCAGTTCTTC
CASSQASVRGYNEQFF
>NA|few|TRBJ2-3|TRBV2
TGTGCCAGCAGTGCCCGGGCCATTCGCACAGATACGCAGTATTTT
CASSARAIRTDTQYF
>TRBD1|NA|TRBJ1-5|TRBV4-2
TGTGCCAGCAGCCAATGGGGGACAGGGGGCTCGTTTAATCAGCCCCAGCATTTT
CASSQWGTGGSFNQPQHF
>TRBD1|few|TRBJ2-6|TRBV2
TGTGCCAGGCAGACAGGGCCTGGGGCCAACGTCCTGACTTTC
CARQTGPGANVLTF
>NA|many|TRBJ1-4|TRBV12-3/TRBV12-4
TGTGCCAGCAGTTTGAGGCAGGGGGAAAAACTGTTTTTT
CASSLRQGEKLFF
>NA|few|TRBJ2-7|TRBV5-1
TGCGCCAGCAGCTTGGGGGTGGTGCACTACGAGCAGTACTTC
CASSLGVVHYEQYF
>NA|few|TRBJ1-1|TRBV12-3/TRBV12-4
TGTGCCGCCGGCCAGGGCGTCTTGGCTTTCTTT
CAAGQGVLAFF
>NA|few|TRBJ2-5|TRBV12-3/TRBV12-4
TGTGCCAGCAGCCTAGGGGTCCCGGAGACCCAGTACTTC
CASSLGVPETQYF
>NA|NA|TRBJ1-5|TRBV12-3/TRBV12-4
TGTGCCAGCAGTCGGGTGGCAGGATTAAATCAGCCCCAGCATTTT
CASSRVAGLNQPQHF
>NA|many|TRBJ2-2|TRBV29-1
TGCAGCGCCCGGACGGCCATGAACACCGGGGAGCTGTTTTTT
CSARTAMNTGELFF
>TRBD1|many|TRBJ1-3|TRBV10-3
TGTGCCATCAGTGAGTCGTACAGGGGCTCTGGAAACACCATATATTTT
CAISESYRGSGNTIYF
>TRBD2|NA|TRBJ2-7|TRBV7-2
TGTGCCAGCAGGCAAACTAGCGGGTTAACCTACGAGCAGTACTTC
CASRQTSGLTYEQYF
>NA|few|TRBJ1-2|TRBV12-3/TRBV12-4
TGTGCCAGCAGTTTGGTGTGGGAACGTGGCTACACCTTC
CASSLVWERGYTF
>NA|many|TRBJ1-6|TRBV6-5
TGTGCCAGCAGTTACTCGACTGCCGGACTGCCCCTCCACTTT
CASSYSTAGLPLHF
>TRBD1|NA|TRBJ1-1|TRBV7-2
TGTGCCAGCAGCAAACAGGGGGCGAACACTGAAGCTTTCTTT
CASSKQGANTEAFF
>TRBD1|few|TRBJ2-5|TRBV27
TGTGCCAGCAGTCCTAGGGCAGGGGGGACCCAGTACTTC
CASSPRAGGTQYF
>NA|NA|TRBJ1-2|TRBV9
TGTGCCAGCAGTGATATAAACTATGGCTACACCTTC
CASSDINYGYTF
>NA|NA|TRBJ2-7|TRBV7-2
TGTGCCAGCAGCTTAACGGCCGGTTACGGCGTCGAGCAGTACTTC
CASSLTAGYGVEQYF
>NA|NA|TRBJ2-7|TRBV6-6
TGTGCCAGCAGTTACGCGGCCTCCTACGAGCAGTACTTC
CASSYAASYEQYF
>TRBD1|NA|TRBJ2-1|TRBV6-2/TRBV6-3
TGTGCCAGCAGTTACCTCGAGGGACAGGGATACAATGAGCAGTTCTTC
CASSYLEGQGYNEQFF
>NA|few|TRBJ2-1|TRBV25-1
TGTGCCAGCAGTGAATTAGTTACAAACTCCTACAATGAGCAGTTCTTC
CASSELVTNSYNEQFF
>NA|few|TRBJ1-1|TRBV7-9
TGTGCCAGCAGCTTAGCGGCCGAAAACACTGAAGCTTTCTTT
CASSLAAENTEAFF
>TRBD1|NA|TRBJ2-2|TRBV6-2/TRBV6-3
TGTGCCAGCAGTTCGTTAGGACAGGGGCACACCGGGGAGCCGTTTTTT
CASSSLGQGHTGEPFF
>NA|NA|TRBJ2-5|TRBV13
TGTGCCAGCACCTTATTCCTAGGGGGGGCCCGAGAGACCCAGTACTTC
CASTLFLGGARETQYF
>TRBD2|NA|TRBJ2-5|TRBV6-1
TGTGCCAGCAGTGACCTCCGCGGGGGGGAGACCCAGTACTTC
CASSDLRGGETQYF
>NA|many|TRBJ2-7|TRBV11-2
TGTGCCAGCAGAAGAGGACCCGAGCAGTACTTC
CASRRGPEQYF
>NA|few|TRBJ2-2|TRBV2
TGTGCCAGCATAGCTGACAGGAACACCGGGGAGCTGTTTTTT
CASIADRNTGELFF
>TRBD1|few|TRBJ2-5|TRBV20-1
TGCAGTGCTAGTTCCCAGGGGGCTCAAGAGACCCAGTACTTC
CSASSQGAQETQYF
>TRBD1|NA|TRBJ1-4|TRBV12-3/TRBV12-4
TGTGCCAGCAGCCTAGAGGGACAGGGGGCCGGAAAACTGTTTTTT
CASSLEGQGAGKLFF
>NA|NA|TRBJ2-2|TRBV6-2/TRBV6-3
TGTGCCAGCAGTTCCTCCATGGACACCTCGAACACCGGGGAGCTGTTTTTT
CASSSSMDTSNTGELFF
>NA|NA|TRBJ2-3|TRBV12-3/TRBV12-4
TGTGCCAGCACGGATGGCGTCTGGAGCACAGATACGCAGTATTTT
CASTDGVWSTDTQYF
>NA|many|TRBJ1-1|TRBV20-1
TGCAGTGCTGATACGCGGAGGGTTATGAACACTGAAGCTTTCTTT
CSADTRRVMNTEAFF
>NA|many|TRBJ1-5|TRBV5-1
TGCGCCAGCAGCTTGGCTGGGGGACGCGGTCAGCCCCAGCATTTT
CASSLAGGRGQPQHF
>TRBD1|few|TRBJ2-1|TRBV6-5
TGTGCCAGCAGTTCACCGGGACAGGGGAGGAATGAGCAGTTCTTC
CASSSPGQGRNEQFF
>TRBD2|NA|TRBJ2-3|TRBV12-3/TRBV12-4
TGTGCCAGCAGTAAAGACCTAGCGGGGGGCGGGAATACGCAGTATTTT
CASSKDLAGGGNTQYF
>TRBD1|many|TRBJ1-1|TRBV5-1
TGCGCCAGCAGCCAAGGGGGCGGAGGTGAAGCTTTCTTT
CASSQGGGGEAFF
>NA|few|TRBJ2-1|TRBV27
TGTGCCAGCAGCCGCCTTGGGTCATCCGATGAGCAGTTCTTC
CASSRLGSSDEQFF
>NA|few|TRBJ1-3|TRBV7-9
TGTGCCAGCAACTTAAATGGTGTTTCTGGAAACACCATATATTTT
CASNLNGVSGNTIYF
>TRBD2|NA|TRBJ2-1|TRBV6-5
TGTGCCAGCAGTTACTCGGGACTAGCAGGTCCTGAGCAGTTCTTC
CASSYSGLAGPEQFF
>TRBD1|few|TRBJ2-5|TRBV20-1
TGCAGTCCCGATTGGGGGACAGGGAAAGAGACCCAGTACTTC
CSPDWGTGKETQYF
>TRBD2|few|TRBJ2-1|TRBV4-2
TGTGCCAGCAGCGCATTTGTCGGGGGGGCGCTCGGGCACAATGAGCAGTTCTTC
CASSAFVGGALGHNEQFF
>NA|many|TRBJ2-5|TRBV12-3/TRBV12-4
TGTGCCAGCAGTTTTAACCAGCAAGAGACCCAGTACTTC
CASSFNQQETQYF
>TRBD2|NA|TRBJ2-1|TRBV5-1
TGCGCCAGCAGCTTGGGAAGCGGGAGGTGGAATGAGCAGTTCTTC
CASSLGSGRWNEQFF
>TRBD2|NA|TRBJ2-7|TRBV7-2
TGTGCCAGCAGCTTACGACTAGCGGTACCGACCTACGAGCAGTACTTC
CASSLRLAVPTYEQYF
>NA|few|TRBJ1-1|TRBV7-9
TGTGCCAGCAGCCCTGGGGCCAGGGGCACTGAAGCTTTCTTT
CASSPGARGTEAFF
>NA|many|TRBJ1-3|TRBV10-3
TGTGCCATCGCCAGTGGAGAAAGCTCTGGAAACACCATATATTTT
CAIASGESSGNTIYF
>NA|few|TRBJ1-2|TRBV29-1
TGCAGCGTTGAAGATCGCACCCTGAGGGGCTACACCTTC
CSVEDRTLRGYTF
>TRBD2|NA|TRBJ2-3|TRBV6-2/TRBV6-3
TGTGCCAGCAGCCCCTCCATGTGGGGGGTAGGAGCGGGATTCACAGATACGCAGTATTTT
CASSPSMWGVGAGFTDTQYF
>NA|NA|TRBJ1-1|TRBV28
TGTGCCAGCGCTCGGACAGTGAACACTGAAGCTTTCTTT
CASARTVNTEAFF
>NA|NA|TRBJ1-4|TRBV30
TGTGCCTGGAGTACTACAGCAGCAACTAATGAAAAACTGTTTTTT
CAWSTTAATNEKLFF
>NA|few|TRBJ2-1|TRBV24-1
TGTGCCACCAGTGACCCCATTGTAGCGTCTAGCTCCTACAATGAGCAGTTCTTC
CATSDPIVASSSYNEQFF
>TRBD2|few|TRBJ2-1|TRBV9
TGTGCCAGCAGCGTACAACCCCATAGCGGGAGAGGGTCCTACAATGAGCAGTTCTTC
CASSVQPHSGRGSYNEQFF
>NA|many|TRBJ1-2|TRBV5-6
TGTGCCAGCAGCTTTGGGTCTGGCTACACCTTC
CASSFGSGYTF
>NA|many|TRBJ1-5|TRBV12-3/TRBV12-4
TGTGCCAGCAGTTTCGGGGTAGGCAGCAATCAGCCCCAGCATTTT
CASSFGVGSNQPQHF
>NA|few|TRBJ2-1|TRBV7-8
TGTGCCAGCAGCCGCCAGACAGGCTACTCCTACAATGAGCAGTTCTTC
CASSRQTGYSYNEQFF
>TRBD1|few|TRBJ2-7|TRBV5-1
TGCGCCAGCAGCGTAACCGGGACAGGGACCTTCTTC
CASSVTGTGTFF
>NA|few|TRBJ2-3|TRBV24-1
TGTGCCACCAGTGATTGGTTTTCGGCTGGCACAGATACGCAGTATTTT
CATSDWFSAGTDTQYF
>TRBD1|many|TRBJ2-7|TRBV12-3/TRBV12-4
TGTGCCAGCAGTTTAGCGTCCGGGACAGGGATATACGAGCAGTACTTC
CASSLASGTGIYEQYF
>NA|few|TRBJ2-2|TRBV20-1
TGCAGTGCTAGGGAACAGGGCACCGGGGAGCTGTTTTTT
CSAREQGTGELFF